Shown below are 7 T cell receptor beta chains from a single sample sequenced in a study of blood T cell repertoires in COVID-19. Profiled with immunoSEQ multiplex PCR; TCRdb holds only in-frame clones, not every one. The data hold about 140,000 clones, with roughly 88% observed a single time. Sequences were obtained from peripheral blood. These receptors originate from a man aged 55 to 70 with active or convalescent COVID-19.

DNA for the CDR3: TGTGCCAGTAGTATGGCTAGATTAGACTCCTACAATGAGCAGTTCTTC. Encoded protein: CASSMARLDSYNEQFF. This rearrangement joins TRBV19 to TRBJ2-1, with D uncertain. Per the germline V gene, CDR1 is LNHDA and CDR2 is SQIVND (reference sequence). CDR3 size: 16 residues. V was pared by 3 bases and J by 0 bases, with 12 bases between.

The V gene is TRBV5-1, the J gene TRBJ2-2; 9 nucleotides line up with TRBD1. The germline V gene encodes CDR1 SGHRS and CDR2 YFSETQ. The J segment lost 1 base and the V segment lost 4 bases, leaving 5 bases of the junction unmatched. The CDR3 runs 16 residues. The CDR3 is CASSEMGQGNTGELFF. The CDR3 coding sequence is TGCGCCAGCAGCGAAATGGGACAGGGGAACACCGGGGAGCTGTTTTTT.

The chain employs TRBV19 and TRBJ2-7; TRBD2 agrees at 11 bases. This CDR3 is built from 14 residues. Trimming cost V 6 bases and J 8 bases; bases outside gene matches: 9. Germline V gives CDR1 LNHDA, CDR2 SQIVND (reference sequence). The CDR3 bases are TGTGCCAGTAGCCTTGGACTAGCGGGTGGGCAGCAGTACTTC. Amino acid sequence: CASSLGLAGGQQYF.

The sample holds one count of this clone. The chain carries TRBV28 and TRBJ1-2; D uncertain. Germline V gene data show CDR1 as MDHEN and CDR2 as SYDVKM. This CDR3 has 13 residues. With 2 bases removed from V and 6 bases from J, the gap between germline ends came to 10 bases. The CDR3 region is CASSLIRGNGYTF. The CDR3 nucleotides read TGTGCCAGCAGTTTAATCCGGGGTAATGGCTACACCTTC.

The chain employs TRBV28 and TRBJ1-6; D is undetermined. Between the trimmed V and J ends, which lost 6 bases and 10 bases, there was a span of 16 bases. The CDR3 spans 14 residues. CDR1 MDHEN and CDR2 SYDVKM come from the germline V gene. The CDR3 loop is CASRGPEVKSPLHF. In nucleotides, the CDR3 is TGTGCCAGCAGGGGCCCGGAGGTTAAGTCACCCCTCCACTTT.

The J gene is TRBJ2-2, the V gene TRBV7-2; D unresolved. The CDR3 spans 14 residues. V was trimmed by 3 bases and J by 2 bases, leaving 7 bases between them. Germline lookup yields CDR1 SGHTA and CDR2 FQGNSA. CDR3 sequence reads: CASSFRVNTGELFF. DNA for the CDR3: TGTGCCAGCAGCTTTCGGGTTAACACCGGGGAGCTGTTTTTT.

V usage is TRBV12-3 or TRBV12-4 and J usage is TRBJ1-5, with D perhaps TRBD1 (5 bases). Trimming shortened V by 5 bases and J by 5 bases, and 10 bases separated the two germline ends. CDR3 length: 13 residues. The CDR3 here is CASSLGQDQPQHF. Here the CDR3 DNA reads TGTGCCAGCAGTCTGGGGCAGGATCAGCCCCAGCATTTT.